The next 19 T cell receptor beta chains were all read from a single sample in a study of blood T cell repertoires in COVID-19. Profiling relied on immunoSEQ multiplex PCR, and the TCRdb table lists in-frame clones only, not all of them. The data show around 400,000 clones, about 89% seen once. The sample consisted of peripheral blood. These TCRs come from a young woman with COVID-19, enrolled during active disease.

The J gene is TRBJ2-5, the V gene TRBV6-1; no clear D. Germline assignment: CDR1 MNHNS and CDR2 SASEGT. The V and J ends lost 4 bases and 0 bases respectively, with 18 bases between them. This CDR3 is built from 17 residues. CDR3 protein: CASSVPPPARYQETQYF. CDR3 DNA: TGTGCCAGCAGTGTCCCACCACCGGCTAGGTACCAAGAGACCCAGTACTTC.

This clone is a singleton in its sample. The rearrangement joins TRBV18 to TRBJ2-7; 8 nucleotides line up with TRBD1. Germline CDR1 and CDR2: KGHSH and LQKENI. The V and J ends lost 5 bases and 3 bases, in that order; junction bases with no gene match: 6. The CDR3 extends over 14 amino acids. The CDR3 DNA is TGTGCCAGCTCAGTGGACAGGGCGAACTACGAGCAGTACTTC. The encoded protein is CASSVDRANYEQYF.

The chain is built from TRBV28 and TRBJ2-5, with D possibly being TRBD2 (7 bases). This CDR3 region has 16 residues. Germline loops: CDR1 MDHEN, CDR2 SYDVKM. Between the trimmed V and J ends, which lost 5 bases and 1 base, there was a span of 17 bases. The CDR3 DNA reads TGTGCCAGCAGTCTTGCGGGGGCTATTAGCCAAGAGACCCAGTACTTC. It yields the protein CASSLAGAISQETQYF.

This clone appeared a few times. The chain uses TRBV10-3 and TRBJ1-3; possibly TRBD1 for D (5 bases). Trimming took 7 bases from V and 4 from J, leaving 8 bases between them. Germline V gene data show CDR1 as ENHRY and CDR2 as SYGVKD. This CDR3 region has 12 residues. The CDR3 loop is CAITTEGNTIYF. DNA of the CDR3: TGTGCCATCACGACAGAAGGAAACACCATATATTTT.

This chain connects TRBV6-2 or TRBV6-3 to TRBJ1-2, with 7 bases matching TRBD1. This CDR3 spans 14 amino acids. J gave up 8 bases and V 6 bases, and 12 bases lay outside the gene matches. CDR1 MNHEY and CDR2 SVGEGT come from the germline V gene. The chain's CDR3 is CASSPLRQGAGYTF. DNA for the CDR3: TGTGCCAGCAGCCCCCTGCGACAGGGTGCGGGCTACACCTTC.

There are a few counts of this clone. The chain uses TRBV28 and TRBJ2-7, with 14 bases identical to TRBD2. Germline lookup yields CDR1 MDHEN and CDR2 SYDVKM. CDR3 length: 17 amino acids. After removal of 6 bases from V and 0 bases from J, the junction contained 7 bases not matched to a gene. The CDR3, as DNA: TGTGCCAGCAGGGGATGGACTAGCGGGAGGACCTCCTACGAGCAGTACTTC. Protein: CASRGWTSGRTSYEQYF.

This clone was counted a few times. The chain carries TRBV7-9 and TRBJ1-2; 8 positions match TRBD1. The CDR3 has 14 residues. Per the germline V gene, CDR1 is SEHNR and CDR2 is FQNEAQ (reference sequence). The ends lost 1 base at V and 5 bases at J; junction bases unmatched: 3. The CDR3 region has the DNA TGTGCCAGCAGCTTAGACAGGGGGTTATATGGCTACACCTTC. Amino acids: CASSLDRGLYGYTF.

J is TRBJ2-3 and V is TRBV7-9; 7 bases align to TRBD2. V shed 6 bases and J 1 base; nucleotides not matched to a gene: 10. The CDR3 sequence is 16 residues long. The V gene's germline CDR1 is SEHNR and CDR2 FQNEAQ (reference sequence). CDR3 nucleotides: TGTGCCAGCAGTGAGCTCAGGGCGGGGGGCACAGATACGCAGTATTTT. Translating it yields CASSELRAGGTDTQYF.

This clone was picked up a small number of times. The chain combines TRBV30 with TRBJ1-3; D is unresolved. V shed 1 base and J shed 0 bases, with 4 bases lying between them. Germline lookup yields CDR1 GTSNPN and CDR2 SVGIG (reference sequence). The CDR3 extends over 13 amino acids. CDR3 residues: CAWSGSSGNTIYF. CDR3 coding DNA: TGTGCCTGGAGTGGGAGCTCTGGAAACACCATATATTTT.

A single count supports this clone. V and J are TRBV19 and TRBJ1-3; D possibly corresponds to TRBD1 (5 bases). With 5 bases removed from V and 0 bases from J, the gap between germline ends came to 14 bases. Germline V gives CDR1 LNHDA, CDR2 SQIVND (reference sequence). The CDR3 totals 16 residues. The CDR3 bases are TGTGCCAGTAGTCTCGGACAACAAGACTCTGGAAACACCATATATTTT. As protein: CASSLGQQDSGNTIYF.

This chain links TRBV28 with TRBJ1-1; 10 bases align to TRBD1. Germline V gene data show CDR1 as MDHEN and CDR2 as SYDVKM. The CDR3 runs 14 residues. The V and J ends lost 5 bases and 4 bases, in that order; junction bases with no gene match: 4. In nucleotides, the CDR3 is TGTGCCAGCAGTGACAGGACAGGGGGCACTGAAGCTTTCTTT. Its protein product is CASSDRTGGTEAFF.

The chain has TRBV28 and TRBJ1-3, with D maybe TRBD1 (5 bases). V was trimmed by 1 base and J by 9 bases, leaving 10 bases between them. The CDR3 length is 13 residues. From germline, CDR1 is MDHEN and CDR2 SYDVKM. The CDR3 loop is CASSLSMGGTIYF. The CDR3, as DNA: TGTGCCAGCAGTTTATCAATGGGGGGCACCATATATTTT.

The chain recombines TRBV12-3 or TRBV12-4 with TRBJ1-5, with TRBD1 matching over 7 bases. The V segment lost 5 bases and the J segment 8 bases; nucleotides outside the gene matches: 6. The CDR3 runs 13 residues. This CDR3 is CASSQQGFEPQHF. CDR3 DNA: TGTGCCAGCAGTCAACAGGGGTTTGAGCCCCAGCATTTT.

V gene TRBV28 combines with J gene TRBJ2-2; TRBD1 agrees at 12 bases. The V gene end was trimmed by 0 bases and the J gene end by 6 bases; junction bases not matched to a gene: 5. The CDR3 has 17 residues. Germline CDR1 and CDR2: MDHEN and SYDVKM. CDR3 region: CASSLWGGTGGPGELFF. The CDR3 nucleotides read TGTGCCAGCAGTTTATGGGGGGGGACAGGGGGCCCCGGGGAGCTGTTTTTT.

This chain links TRBV7-8 with TRBJ2-2; 9 bases map to TRBD2. Germline lookup yields CDR1 SGHVS and CDR2 FQNEAQ. The CDR3 totals 16 residues. The junction had 6 bases not matched to a gene; V was cut back by 0 bases and J by 7 bases. The CDR3 DNA reads TGTGCCAGCAGCTTAGCGCGGGGGGGGATCGGCGGGGAGCTGTTTTTT. The encoded protein is CASSLARGGIGGELFF.

The rearrangement joins TRBV4-3 to TRBJ2-1; tentative D call: TRBD2 (5 bases). Germline assignment: CDR1 LGHNA and CDR2 YSLEER. Trimming pared 0 bases from V and 9 bases from J, leaving 15 bases between. There are 15 residues in the CDR3. CDR3 nucleotide sequence: TGCGCCAGCAGCCAAGATCGGAGCCTTGGGAGTGAGCAGTTCTTC. This codes for CASSQDRSLGSEQFF.

The chain uses TRBV6-1 and TRBJ2-5; 9 bases are a match to TRBD2. Germline loops: CDR1 MNHNS, CDR2 SASEGT. This CDR3 has 14 residues. Trimming took 1 base from V and 4 from J; bases not matched to a gene: 1. The CDR3 sequence is CASSEDSGGETQYF. The CDR3 region has the DNA TGTGCCAGCAGTGAAGATAGCGGGGGAGAGACCCAGTACTTC.

The V gene is TRBV6-5, the J gene TRBJ2-3; TRBD1 agrees at 9 bases. The J segment lost 0 bases and the V segment lost 9 bases, leaving 7 bases of the junction unmatched. Germline V lookup: CDR1 MNHEY, CDR2 SVGAGI. This CDR3 comprises 15 residues. The DNA of the CDR3 is TGTGCCAGTCACAGACAGGGGGAGAGCACAGATACGCAGTATTTT. Translation: CASHRQGESTDTQYF.

A single count supports this clone. V usage is TRBV7-9 and J usage is TRBJ1-1; 8 bases agree with TRBD1. Germline-derived CDR1 and CDR2 are SEHNR and FQNEAQ (reference sequence). CDR3 size: 14 residues. Unmatched junction bases numbered 11, after V lost 10 bases and J lost 4 bases. CDR3 region: CATGRTGSTTEAFF. DNA for the CDR3: TGTGCCACTGGACGGACAGGGTCGACCACTGAAGCTTTCTTT.